This TCR beta chain originates from a study of cytomegalovirus exposure and HLA in healthy donors. The wider study: In a later analysis, the roughly 110 validation repertoires were reported to have used the same platform as the approximately 670 first-cohort repertoires. Whole-study findings and limits: Whilst most TCR sequences proved rare, a subset of public TCRs occurred across many donors. Listed as cytomegalovirus-associated were 150 to 200 TCR beta chains. High specificity and sensitivity for cytomegalovirus status were reported for the classifier.

A remark on this clone: The antigen is unknown.

Germline CDR1 is MNHNS and CDR2 is SASEGT. The CDR3 loop spans 11 amino acids. Trimming removed 9 bases at V and 0 bases at J, with 5 bases between. Data came from immunoSEQ multiplex PCR; TCRdb stores just in-frame clones and leaves some out. The sample has 120,000 or so clones, about nine tenths seen once. Sample: PBMCs. The receptor was derived from a woman aged 18-29 years in good health and CMV-seronegative. V and J are TRBV6-1 and TRBJ1-1, with unresolved D. CDR3 bases: TGTGCCAGTACAGTGAACACTGAAGCTTTCTTT. This encodes CASTVNTEAFF.